Listed below are T cell receptor beta chains from one sample, sequenced in a study of vaccination and CD4 T cells after COVID-19. Their cognate antigens are unknown. TCRdb used MiXCR to reprocess the PCR reads, holding one entry per CDR3 protein. The sample includes around 15,000 distinct CDR3 sequences, about 60% seen only once; the top ten take 9.5% to 11%. Sequencing used CD4+ T cells from blood, cultured in vitro. The source is a human donor who had recovered from COVID-19. Both conserved end residues are part of each CDR3.

j_call,v_call,cdr3_aa
TRBJ1-5,TRBV4-1,CASSHVDRVSNQPQHF
TRBJ2-3,TRBV20-1,CSAPSGASTDTQYF
TRBJ1-1,TRBV6-1,CASTYTGEGGTEAFF
TRBJ1-2,TRBV30,CAWSLLLGGYTF
TRBJ1-2,TRBV29-1,CSVEDRGDRNYGYTF
TRBJ2-2,TRBV6-1,CASRDRTTGELFF
TRBJ2-7,TRBV20-1,CSAKGSFGEQYF
TRBJ1-1,TRBV19,CASKLTDINTEAFF
TRBJ1-6,TRBV6-5,CASSSPRGRAGNSPLHF
TRBJ1-5,TRBV30,CAWTRGQGDQPQHF
TRBJ2-1,TRBV20-1,CSVLYNEQFF
TRBJ1-2,TRBV29-1,CSAEPRGPGYTF
TRBJ1-2,TRBV7-9,CASSVTGTYGYTF
TRBJ1-6,TRBV10-1,CASSQTNSPLHF
TRBJ2-2,TRBV7-2,CASSLAWGQSTGELFF
TRBJ2-2,TRBV7-3,CASSPSDSGELFF
TRBJ2-5,TRBV30,CAWSLGWQETQYF
TRBJ1-2,TRBV20-1,CSASLALGPQNYGYTF
TRBJ2-4,TRBV21-1,CASSAWTGGRSRNIQYF
TRBJ2-3,TRBV28,CASSFSGGDTQYF
TRBJ1-5,TRBV19,CASSGQGLEPQHF
TRBJ1-5,TRBV6-1,CASSLTARQPQHF
TRBJ1-5,TRBV4-1,CASSQIPDSYNQPQHF
TRBJ1-1,TRBV2,CASSSPPTEAFF
TRBJ1-1,TRBV6-1,CASSTPTGGTEAFF
TRBJ1-5,TRBV18,CASSPRDTGNQPQHF